The present T cell receptor (beta chain) was sequenced within a study of cytomegalovirus exposure and HLA in healthy donors. Overall study results and limits: Diagnosis of cytomegalovirus status made by the classifier reportedly showed high specificity and sensitivity. Cytomegalovirus-associated TCR beta chains were listed, numbering approximately 150. There were some public TCRs occurring in many donors, but most TCR sequences were rare. The tendency of first-cohort TCR clusters to co-occur in the 110 or so validation repertoires emerged from a later analysis.

Of note for this clone: Its antigen is unknown.

Sequencing was performed with immunoSEQ multiplex PCR; in TCRdb, only in-frame clones are kept and a portion is missing. Of tens of thousands of clones listed, approximately 88% are singletons. V lost 5 bases and J lost 5, with 16 bases in between. The germline gives CDR1 SGHAT, CDR2 FQNNGV. The CDR3 has 15 residues. The chain couples TRBV11-2 to TRBJ2-1; no reliable D call. The receptor was isolated from a woman aged 18-29 years in good health and CMV-seronegative. The specimen sequenced was PBMCs. The CDR3 DNA is TGTGCCAGCAGCATAGTCGGAGCTTTGGACAATGAGCAGTTCTTC. Protein product: CASSIVGALDNEQFF.